This passage covers 32 T cell receptor beta chains from one sample sequenced in a study of blood T cells in healthy people across ages. Together with a sample-barcoded 5' primer, a J-beta primer mix was included in a second PCR lasting about 6 to 11 cycles. One entry per CDR3 protein results from TCRdb running MiXCR on the 5' RACE reads. The sample records over 1.5 million distinct CDR3 sequences, approximately 50% being singletons. The sequenced sample consisted of blood. The receptors originated from a woman in her thirties or forties in good health.

V is TRBV5-1 and J is TRBJ2-7, with D unresolved. V gave up 2 bases and J gave up 5 bases, with 11 bases separating them. Germline V gives CDR1 SGHRS, CDR2 YFSETQ. The CDR3 is 13 residues long. CDR3: CASSFDLLHEQYF. CDR3 DNA: TGCGCCAGCAGCTTCGACCTTCTCCACGAGCAGTACTTC.

The J gene is TRBJ2-5, the V gene TRBV4-1; TRBD2 matches at 8 bases. CDR3 size: 20 residues. Germline V lookup: CDR1 MGHRA, CDR2 YSYEKL. J gave up 5 bases and V 0 bases, and 20 bases lay outside the gene matches. CDR3: CASSQDSGLGVGTSWETQYF. CDR3 in DNA: TGCGCCAGCAGCCAAGATTCGGGGCTAGGGGTCGGGACTAGTTGGGAGACCCAGTACTTC.

The V call is TRBV28, the J call TRBJ2-3; the D gene is possibly TRBD1 (5 bases). V was shortened by 3 bases and J by 2 bases, with 9 bases between the two germline ends. The CDR3 sequence is 14 residues long. In germline, CDR1 is MDHEN, CDR2 SYDVKM. The CDR3 is CASSFIQATDTQYF. CDR3 coding DNA: TGTGCCAGCAGTTTTATACAGGCCACAGATACGCAGTATTTT.

This clonotype showed up just a few times. The rearrangement joins TRBV10-3 to TRBJ2-1, with D perhaps TRBD2 (5 bases). The CDR3 loop spans 14 amino acids. Germline V gene sequence: CDR1 ENHRY, CDR2 SYGVKD. V lost 0 bases and J 7 bases, leaving 10 bases between the germline ends. In nucleotides, the CDR3 is TGTGCCATCAGTGAGTCTGAGGGCGGAAATGAGCAGTTCTTC. It specifies CAISESEGGNEQFF.

The count of this clonotype is one. The chain is built from TRBV11-2 and TRBJ1-4; D is possibly TRBD1 (5 bases). V was clipped by 3 bases and J by 3 bases, with 14 bases between them. In germline, CDR1 is SGHAT, CDR2 FQNNGV. This CDR3 contains 16 residues. The CDR3 protein is CASSLWTQPPNEKLFF. The CDR3 DNA reads TGTGCCAGCAGCTTGTGGACACAGCCGCCTAATGAAAAACTGTTTTTT.

This chain joins TRBV25-1 and TRBJ1-2; a possible D gene is TRBD1 (5 bases). This CDR3 is 14 amino acids long. Deletions cut 6 bases from V and 5 bases from J, with 16 bases between. CDR1 is MGHDK and CDR2 is SYGVNS in the germline V gene. CDR3 sequence reads: CASRGVGGMYGYTF. The CDR3 nucleotides are TGTGCCAGCAGGGGGGTGGGAGGCATGTATGGCTACACCTTC.

This sequence joins TRBV6-2 or TRBV6-3 and TRBJ2-5; 13 positions agree with TRBD2. With 9 bases clipped from V and 1 base from J, the junction kept 5 bases outside the gene matches. The CDR3 spans 15 residues. Germline lookup yields CDR1 MNHEY and CDR2 SVGEGT. The CDR3: CASGLAGAFQETQYF. The CDR3 DNA is TGTGCCAGTGGACTAGCGGGGGCCTTCCAAGAGACCCAGTACTTC.

J is TRBJ1-2 and V is TRBV18, with D tentatively TRBD1 (5 bases). The CDR3 has 13 residues. The V and J ends lost 4 bases and 12 bases respectively, with 18 bases between them. The germline CDR1 and CDR2 sequences are KGHSH and LQKENI. DNA of the CDR3: TGTGCCAGCTCACTAACAAACCGGGGCCGGCACACCTTC. Its protein is CASSLTNRGRHTF.

The V and J genes are TRBV6-5 and TRBJ2-4; perhaps D is TRBD1 or TRBD2 (5 bases each). V was clipped by 4 bases and J by 6 bases, with 10 bases between them. Germline V gives CDR1 MNHEY, CDR2 SVGAGI. This CDR3 has 13 amino acids. CDR3 region: CASSFRGGNIQYF. CDR3 in DNA: TGTGCCAGCAGTTTTCGGGGCGGAAACATTCAGTACTTC.

The chain couples TRBV27 to TRBJ1-2; no firm D call. V lost 5 bases and J lost 6, with 13 bases in between. The CDR3 contains 13 residues. The germline CDR1 and CDR2 sequences are MNHEY and SMNVEV (reference sequence). The CDR3: CASSPDGPNGYTF. The CDR3 bases are TGTGCCAGCAGTCCGGACGGGCCCAATGGCTACACCTTC.

J is TRBJ2-3 and V is TRBV7-2; the match to TRBD2 covers 13 bases. The CDR3 is 15 residues long. Germline lookup yields CDR1 SGHTA and CDR2 FQGNSA. After removal of 4 bases from V and 6 bases from J, the junction contained 4 bases not matched to a gene. Here the CDR3 DNA reads TGTGCCAGCAGCTACGGGACTAGCGGGGTTGATACGCAGTATTTT. Protein sequence: CASSYGTSGVDTQYF.

The chain is built from TRBV28 and TRBJ1-2, with no clear D. Germline V gives CDR1 MDHEN, CDR2 SYDVKM. The CDR3 covers 13 residues. V lost 3 bases and J 5 bases, leaving 10 bases between the germline ends. This chain's CDR3 is CASSFVTYYGYTF. The CDR3 DNA is TGTGCCAGCAGTTTTGTCACCTATTATGGCTACACCTTC.

In this sample, this clonotype turned up a few times. This chain joins TRBV7-2 and TRBJ2-3; TRBD2 agrees at 13 bases. The junction had 6 bases not matched to a gene; V was cut back by 1 base and J by 5 bases. The CDR3 runs to 17 residues. The germline gives CDR1 SGHTA, CDR2 FQGNSA. This CDR3 reads CASSLGRLAGGRDTQYF. The CDR3 region has the DNA TGTGCCAGCAGCTTAGGCCGACTAGCGGGGGGCAGAGATACGCAGTATTTT. The variable domain in full, completed from reference TRBV7-2 and TRBJ2-3, reads GAGVSQSPSNKVTEKGKDVELRCDPISGHTALYWYRQSLGQGLEFLIYFQGNSAPDKSGLPSDRFSAERTGGSVSTLTIQRTQQEDSAVYLCASSLGRLAGGRDTQYFGPGTRLTVL.

The chain's CDR3 is CASSASLAGSTDTQYF. For the CDR3, the DNA is TGTGCCAGCAGTGCATCACTAGCGGGGTCCACAGATACGCAGTATTTT. This chain links TRBV2 with TRBJ2-3; 10 nucleotides line up with TRBD2. The CDR3 loop spans 16 amino acids. After removal of 4 bases from V and 2 bases from J, the junction contained 6 bases not matched to a gene. Germline values: CDR1 SNHLY, CDR2 FYNNEI.

This chain links TRBV6-5 with TRBJ2-1; 9 nucleotides agree with TRBD2. Germline CDR1 reads MNHEY; CDR2 reads SVGAGI. The CDR3 is made up of 15 amino acids. Losses at the gene ends were 5 bases for V and 5 bases for J; bases not matched to a gene: 7. CDR3 loop: CASSDAGGPDNEQFF. The CDR3 coding sequence is TGTGCCAGCAGTGATGCGGGGGGGCCTGACAATGAGCAGTTCTTC.

The chain couples TRBV20-1 to TRBJ2-5; perhaps D is TRBD1 or TRBD2 (5 bases each). V lost 6 bases to trimming and J lost 2 bases, with 10 bases between them. CDR1 is DFQATT, CDR2 SNEGSKA, per germline (reference sequence). The CDR3 is made up of 12 amino acids. CDR3 protein: CSAWDAQETQYF. The CDR3, as DNA: TGCAGTGCGTGGGACGCACAAGAGACCCAGTACTTC.

This clonotype has a count of ten or more. CDR3 DNA sequence: TGTGCCAGCAGCCAAGATAAGACCCAGTACTTC. Translation: CASSQDKTQYF. The chain combines TRBV4-2 with TRBJ2-5; no reliable D call. CDR1 is LGHNA and CDR2 is YNFKEQ in the germline V gene. V gave up 0 bases and J gave up 6 bases, with 2 bases separating them. The CDR3 sequence is 11 residues long.

This clonotype was counted between two and nine times. The chain combines TRBV20-1 with TRBJ2-1, with 12 bases matching TRBD1. CDR1 and CDR2 (germline): DFQATT, SNEGSKA (reference sequence). The CDR3 has 15 amino acids. Germline trimming cut 3 bases from V and 10 bases from J; bases unmatched to any gene: 10. The CDR3 spells CSASKGGTGGREQFF. Here the CDR3 DNA reads TGCAGTGCTAGCAAAGGGGGGACAGGGGGCAGGGAGCAGTTCTTC.

V is TRBV5-1 and J is TRBJ2-5; TRBD1 agrees at 7 bases. The DNA end lines up better with TRBJ2-7; the J call may be wrong. Germline CDR1 SGHRS, CDR2 YFSETQ. The CDR3 runs 15 residues. CDR3 DNA sequence: TGCGCCAGCAGCTCAGGGGGACCTTATACCTACGAGCAGTACTTC. This gives the protein CASSSGGPYTYEQYF.

In its sample, this clonotype was seen many times. The junction shows a germline mismatch at one end, possibly a read error. In nucleotides, the CDR3 is TGTGCCAGCAGTTTAGCGGGGGGGCTCTCCTACGAGCAGTACTTC. Translation gives CASSLAGGLSYEQYF. The chain uses TRBV7-2 and TRBJ2-7; 11 positions match TRBD2. In germline, CDR1 is SGHTA, CDR2 FQGNSA. CDR3 length: 15 amino acids. The variable domain in full, with the rest retrieved from reference TRBV7-2 and TRBJ2-7, is GAGVSQSPSNKVTEKGKDVELRCDPISGHTALYWYRQSLGQGLEFLIYFQGNSAPDKSGLPSDRFSAERTGGSVSTLTIQRTQQEDSAVYLCASSLAGGLSYEQYFGPGTRLTVT.

This sequence joins TRBV10-1 and TRBJ2-5; D gene ambiguous. The germline V and J ends were trimmed by 0 bases and 4 bases, with 3 bases remaining between them. CDR3 length: 12 residues. Germline assignment: CDR1 WNHNN and CDR2 SYGVQD (reference sequence). The CDR3 sequence: CASSESVETQYF. The CDR3 region has the DNA TGCGCCAGCAGTGAGTCGGTAGAGACCCAGTACTTC.

The chain joins TRBV6-5 to TRBJ1-1; D is unclear. V was pared by 2 bases and J by 8 bases, with 12 bases between. The germline CDR1 and CDR2 sequences are MNHEY and SVGAGI. The CDR3 spans 13 residues. The CDR3 here is CASSYGGLGEAFF. CDR3 in DNA: TGTGCCAGCAGTTACGGTGGTTTGGGGGAAGCTTTCTTT.

This clonotype was counted between two and nine times. The chain has TRBV4-3 and TRBJ2-1, with TRBD2 identical over 8 bases. CDR3 length equals 20 residues. V gave up 0 bases and J gave up 2 bases; unmatched junction bases: 15. Germline CDR1 reads LGHNA; CDR2 reads YSLEER. The CDR3 loop reads CASSQELGAGGGTTYNEQFF. The DNA for the CDR3 is TGCGCCAGCAGCCAAGAACTCGGCGCTGGCGGGGGGACCACCTACAATGAGCAGTTCTTC.

The chain has TRBV2 and TRBJ2-7, with 7 bases matching TRBD2. Matching the DNA end better, TRBJ2-5 makes the J call doubtful. Looked up from germline, CDR1 is SNHLY and CDR2 is FYNNEI. This CDR3 is 12 amino acids long. Here the CDR3 reads CASLREGETQYF. In nucleotides, the CDR3 is TGTGCCAGCCTGAGGGAGGGAGAGACCCAGTACTTC.

The chain combines TRBV5-1 with TRBJ2-1; D may be TRBD2 (7 bases). This CDR3 has 16 amino acids. V lost 1 base and J lost 3, with 14 bases in between. Germline V CDR1 and CDR2: SGHRS, YFSETQ. CDR3 DNA: TGCGCCAGCAGCTTGAACGGGGGCGGGAGCTACAATGAGCAGTTCTTC. Its translation: CASSLNGGGSYNEQFF. The complete variable domain, with remaining parts taken from reference TRBV5-1 and TRBJ2-1, reads KAGVTQTPRYLIKTRGQQVTLSCSPISGHRSVSWYQQTPGQGLQFLFEYFSETQRNKGNFPGRFSGRQFSNSRSEMNVSTLELGDSALYLCASSLNGGGSYNEQFFGPGTRLTVL.

The chain recombines TRBV12-3 or TRBV12-4 with TRBJ2-1, with 13 bases aligning to TRBD2. The ends lost 5 bases at V and 7 bases at J; junction bases unmatched: 14. The CDR3 sequence is 18 residues long. CDR3 DNA: TGTGCCAGCAGTCGATTGGGACTAGCGGGGCCCCAGGCGAATGAGCAGTTCTTC. Amino acids: CASSRLGLAGPQANEQFF.

This clonotype was detected only a few times. The chain links TRBV6-5 to TRBJ2-5; the D gene is possibly TRBD1 (5 bases). V shed 1 base and J shed 2 bases, with 14 bases lying between them. CDR1 and CDR2 from the germline V gene are MNHEY and SVGAGI. The CDR3 is 16 residues long. Here the CDR3 reads CASSYWQGKRQETQYF. Here the CDR3 DNA reads TGTGCCAGCAGTTACTGGCAGGGAAAAAGACAAGAGACCCAGTACTTC.

The V gene is TRBV7-9, the J gene TRBJ1-2; no firm D call. Germline CDR1 is SEHNR and CDR2 is FQNEAQ (reference sequence). The germline V and J ends were trimmed by 0 bases and 2 bases, with 7 bases remaining between them. The CDR3 loop spans 14 amino acids. The CDR3 DNA reads TGTGCCAGCAGCTTAGCCCCCAGGAACTATGGCTACACCTTC. Encoded protein: CASSLAPRNYGYTF.

This clonotype was found a few times. V usage is TRBV20-1 and J usage is TRBJ2-4; D is possibly TRBD1 or TRBD2 (5 bases each). CDR3 length: 14 residues. V was cut by 6 bases and J by 0 bases, with 12 bases left in between. The germline V gene encodes CDR1 DFQATT and CDR2 SNEGSKA (reference sequence). The CDR3 region is CSAREGTAKNIQYF. As DNA, the CDR3 is TGCAGTGCCCGAGAAGGGACAGCCAAAAACATTCAGTACTTC.

This chain links TRBV12-3 or TRBV12-4 with TRBJ1-2; D perhaps matches TRBD1 (5 bases). CDR3 length equals 14 residues. V was trimmed by 7 bases and J by 4 bases, leaving 16 bases between them. The CDR3 here is CASTPGPTPYGYTF. The CDR3 DNA is TGTGCCAGCACCCCGGGACCTACCCCCTATGGCTACACCTTC.

The chain recombines TRBV7-9 with TRBJ1-2; a possible D gene is TRBD1 (5 bases). Germline-derived CDR1 and CDR2 are SEHNR and FQNEAQ (reference sequence). There are 13 residues in the CDR3. V was pared by 2 bases and J by 8 bases, with 12 bases between. CDR3 bases: TGTGCCAGCAGCTTAATGGCCGAGGGGGGCTACACCTTC. It encodes CASSLMAEGGYTF.

This clonotype was found a few times. V gene TRBV7-8 combines with J gene TRBJ2-5; TRBD2 matches at 9 bases. V lost 3 bases and J lost 3; bases outside the gene matches: 5. This CDR3 spans 15 amino acids. Germline V CDR1 and CDR2: SGHVS, FQNEAQ. The CDR3 DNA sequence: TGTGCCAGCAGCTTTGCGGGGGGGACAAAAGAGACCCAGTACTTC. Protein product: CASSFAGGTKETQYF.